This T cell receptor beta chain is from a study of cytomegalovirus exposure and HLA in healthy donors. Overall study: For the roughly 370 genotyped donors, more than 80% fell within the Caucasian-associated ancestry cluster. Study observations and caveats: Indistinguishability led to the exclusion of some V segments, TRBV6-2 and TRBV6-3 included.

Comments on this clone: The antigen is undetermined.

PCR primers comprised 60 Vbeta and 13 Jbeta primers. Here immunoSEQ multiplex PCR was the method, and the copy in TCRdb shows in-frame clones only, minus some. The repertoire holds fewer than 250,000 clones, with over 60% as singletons. V lost 3 bases to trimming and J lost 4 bases; unmatched junction nucleotides: 5. This CDR3 contains 14 residues. Per the germline V gene, CDR1 is PRHDT and CDR2 is FYEKMQ (reference sequence). Specimen: PBMCs. This TCR was sampled from a man younger than 30 in good health and CMV-seronegative. This chain joins TRBV13 and TRBJ1-2, with 7 nucleotides matching TRBD1. The CDR3 sequence: CASSFRDRSYGYTF. The CDR3 bases are TGTGCCAGCAGCTTCCGGGACAGAAGCTATGGCTACACCTTC.